Given below is one T cell receptor (beta chain) in context. Its cognate antigen is unknown. The entry originates in a study of CD8+CD57+ T cells in acquired aplastic anemia. On the study more broadly: Sorted CD4+ and CD8+ cells yielded DNA averaging around 3 ug. Average CD4+ read depth in healthy donors was about 9.8 million reads.

Study observations and caveats: Patients and controls shared over 25 CD8+ CDR3 sequences, which appeared highly expressed in patients and within their immunodominant clones. Patients were compared with controls for CD8+ Simpson's diversity, and no significant difference emerged.

The TCR beta profiling, which covered VDJ combination and CDR3 sequence, was carried out using genomic DNA as the template. TCRdb re-analysed the reads in MiXCR, keeping a single row per CDR3 protein. Here the sample spans 150,000 to 200,000 distinct CDR3 sequences, about 60% being singletons. Germline V lookup: CDR1 GTSNPN, CDR2 SVGIG (reference sequence). The CDR3 has 13 amino acids. Trimming left V 2 bases short and J 4 bases short, with 11 bases between. The receptor was isolated from a human donor in good health. The rearrangement links TRBV30 to TRBJ1-1; D ambiguous. The material sequenced was sorted CD4+, CD8+, or CD8+CD57+ T cells (not recorded which) from PBMCs. The CDR3 nucleotides read TGTGCCTGGAGTTCCGGGCAGAGCACTGAAGCTTTCTTT. This sequence encodes CAWSSGQSTEAFF.